This T cell receptor beta chain is from a study of T cell changes during pregnancy in multiple sclerosis. The germline V gene has CDR1 GTSNPN and CDR2 SVGIG (reference sequence). V was cut by 0 bases and J by 9 bases, with 12 bases left in between. CDR3 length: 13 amino acids. Generated by immunoSEQ multiplex PCR, the TCRdb table keeps only in-frame clones and is missing some. The sample includes roughly 18,000 clones, over 80% of them seen just once. This clone was detected once. This sequence joins TRBV30 and TRBJ2-1; possibly TRBD1 for D (5 bases). Specimen: CD8+ T cells from peripheral blood mononuclear cells, collected after pregnancy. This clonotype was obtained from a female donor in good health, enrolled as a control in a pregnancy study. CDR3 nucleotide sequence: TGTGCCTGGAGTGTGATCGAGCAGGGTGAGCAGTTCTTC. This gives the protein CAWSVIEQGEQFF.